This T cell receptor beta chain comes out of a study of T cells after yellow fever vaccination. The overall study: SMART-Seq v4 Ultra Low Input prepared the low-cell-number fractions. Study results and caveats: The study found a weaker secondary response that peaked faster, day 5 versus 15. Most clones from primary vaccination resurfaced after the booster (around 95% CD4, less than 90% CD8).

The CDR3 totals 17 residues. The germline gives CDR1 SGHAT, CDR2 FQNNGV. V was cut by 0 bases and J by 0 bases, with 12 bases left in between. Note on this clonotype: The antigen is undetermined.

UMIs and a universal primer site were added when TCR cDNA was made by 5'RACE template switching. One entry per CDR3 protein results from TCRdb running MiXCR on the 5' RACE reads. This sample has hundreds of thousands of distinct CDR3 sequences, with approximately 12% found just once. The origin of this receptor is a man aged 25 to 45 who received the YFV17D yellow fever vaccine. This sequence joins TRBV11-2 and TRBJ1-3; D call uncertain. The specimen comprised PBMCs, sampled on the day of the yellow fever booster vaccination. The CDR3 DNA sequence: TGTGCCAGCAGCTTAGATTTAAAGGGCTTCTCTGGAAACACCATATATTTT. Protein product: CASSLDLKGFSGNTIYF.